One sample yielded the 16 T cell receptor beta chains listed below, sequenced in a study of T cell responses to AZD1222 COVID-19 vaccine. Sequenced by immunoSEQ multiplex PCR; TCRdb stores in-frame clones only, minus some. The table has roughly 160,000 clones, about nine tenths seen once. The material sequenced was peripheral blood, taken on day 0 of AZD1222 vaccination. The receptor set was obtained from an adult in good health.

The chain recombines TRBV28 with TRBJ1-5; TRBD1 matches at 8 bases. From germline, CDR1 is MDHEN and CDR2 SYDVKM. The V and J ends lost 6 bases and 3 bases, in that order; junction bases with no gene match: 10. The CDR3 is 16 residues long. In nucleotides, the CDR3 is TGTGCCAGCAGCCTAGCGACAGGGGCTGACAATCAGCCCCAGCATTTT. It is translated as CASSLATGADNQPQHF.

The chain has TRBV11-2 and TRBJ1-4; D uncertain. Trimming left V 2 bases short and J 5 bases short, with 6 bases between. The CDR3 spans 13 residues. Germline V lookup: CDR1 SGHAT, CDR2 FQNNGV. The CDR3: CASSLRLNEKLFF. The CDR3 DNA follows: TGTGCCAGCAGCTTAAGACTGAATGAAAAACTGTTTTTT.

V usage is TRBV5-8 and J usage is TRBJ1-1; unclear D gene. V lost 0 bases, J lost 8 bases, and 8 bases lay in between. CDR1 is SGHTS, CDR2 YDEGEE, per germline. This CDR3 is built from 12 residues. In DNA, the CDR3 is TGTGCCAGCAGCTTGGTAGGCGGGGAAGCTTTCTTT. This encodes CASSLVGGEAFF.

The V gene is TRBV28, the J gene TRBJ1-4; possible D gene TRBD1, 5 bases. The CDR3 runs to 18 residues. Trimming stripped 1 base from V and 0 bases from J, with 15 bases between. Per germline, CDR1 MDHEN and CDR2 SYDVKM. The CDR3 coding sequence is TGTGCCAGCAGTTTATCTCTTGCGGGGGAAACAACTAATGAAAAACTGTTTTTT. It specifies CASSLSLAGETTNEKLFF.

The gene calls are TRBV11-3 and TRBJ2-6; 7 bases are a match to TRBD2. The V gene end was trimmed by 5 bases and the J gene end by 2 bases; junction bases not matched to a gene: 0. Germline lookup yields CDR1 SGHNT and CDR2 YENEEA. The CDR3 is 14 residues long. Written as DNA, the CDR3 is TGTGCCAGCAGCGGGGGGGCTGGGGCCAACGTCCTGACTTTC. It is translated as CASSGGAGANVLTF.

The chain recombines TRBV28 with TRBJ1-1; D gene uncertain. This CDR3 is 13 amino acids long. The germline CDR1 and CDR2 sequences are MDHEN and SYDVKM. Trimming shortened V by 8 bases and J by 3 bases, and 13 bases separated the two germline ends. CDR3 sequence (DNA): TGTGCCAGCCACATTCTAGATGACACTGAAGCTTTCTTT. Translation gives CASHILDDTEAFF.

This clone appeared once. The genes are TRBV11-3 and TRBJ2-1, with a weak D call TRBD2 (5 bases). V was shortened by 1 base and J by 0 bases, with 22 bases between the two germline ends. The CDR3 loop spans 20 amino acids. CDR1 SGHNT and CDR2 YENEEA come from the germline V gene. The CDR3 nucleotides are TGTGCCAGCAGCTTAGGATCCCCCTTATGGTCGGGAACCTCCTACAATGAGCAGTTCTTC. This codes for CASSLGSPLWSGTSYNEQFF. The complete variable domain, with remaining parts taken from reference TRBV11-3 and TRBJ2-1, reads EAGVVQSPRYKIIEKKQPVAFWCNPISGHNTLYWYLQNLGQGPELLIRYENEEAVDDSQLPKDRFSAERLKGVDSTLKIQPAELGDSAVYLCASSLGSPLWSGTSYNEQFFGPGTRLTVL.

The chain couples TRBV30 to TRBJ2-2; no clear D gene. CDR1 GTSNPN and CDR2 SVGIG come from the germline V gene (reference sequence). The CDR3 is 14 amino acids. V lost 8 bases, J lost 1 base, and 14 bases lay in between. CDR3 protein: CAGRATGNTGELFF. The CDR3 DNA is TGTGCCGGAAGAGCTACGGGGAACACCGGGGAGCTGTTTTTT. Full variable domain (rest looked up from reference TRBV30 and TRBJ2-2): SQTIHQWPATLVQPVGSPLSLECTVEGTSNPNLYWYRQAAGRGLQLLFYSVGIGQISSEVPQNLSASRPQDRQFILSSKKLLLSDSGFYLCAGRATGNTGELFFGEGSRLTVL.

V usage is TRBV9 and J usage is TRBJ2-7; the D gene could be TRBD1 or TRBD2 (5 bases each). Deletions cut 0 bases from V and 7 bases from J, with 17 bases between. The CDR3 length is 15 residues. Germline CDR1 reads SGDLS; CDR2 reads YYNGEE. The CDR3 coding sequence is TGTGCCAGCAGCGTAGAGGGGCAGGACGGCGGGGAGCAGTACTTC. This gives the protein CASSVEGQDGGEQYF.

In this sample, this clone turned up a few times. The rearrangement joins TRBV5-6 to TRBJ2-3, with D perhaps being TRBD1 or TRBD2 (5 bases each). From germline, CDR1 is SGHDT and CDR2 YYEEEE. The CDR3 consists of 13 residues. Trimming took off 4 bases at V and 4 bases at J, with 10 bases between the two ends. The CDR3 nucleotides are TGTGCCAGCAGCAGGGACCTTCCAGATACGCAGTATTTT. This sequence encodes CASSRDLPDTQYF.

The rearrangement links TRBV27 to TRBJ2-1, with 13 bases lining up with TRBD2. Germline CDR1 MNHEY, CDR2 SMNVEV (reference sequence). The CDR3 runs to 15 residues. V shed 5 bases and J 9 bases; nucleotides not matched to a gene: 7. The CDR3 spells CASSLGLAGVGEQFF. The CDR3, as DNA: TGTGCCAGCAGTCTCGGACTAGCGGGAGTAGGTGAGCAGTTCTTC.

V gene TRBV27 combines with J gene TRBJ2-2; possibly TRBD1 for D (6 bases). V lost 7 bases and J 4 bases, leaving 16 bases between the germline ends. CDR1 MNHEY and CDR2 SMNVEV come from the germline V gene (reference sequence). The CDR3 contains 15 residues. CDR3 sequence (DNA): TGTGCCAGCACCTCCCCCCCCAGGGGCACCGGGGAGCTGTTTTTT. Its protein is CASTSPPRGTGELFF.

DNA of the CDR3: TGCAGCGTTGATCGGGTTCTGGATGGCTACACCTTC. This encodes CSVDRVLDGYTF. V usage is TRBV29-1 and J usage is TRBJ1-2, with unresolved D. V shed 3 bases and J shed 6 bases, with 11 bases lying between them. The germline V gene encodes CDR1 SQVTM and CDR2 ANQGSEA. The CDR3 consists of 12 residues.

The rearrangement uses TRBV29-1 and TRBJ1-2; no clear D. Trimming removed 1 base at V and 8 bases at J, with 14 bases between. Germline V gene lookup returns CDR1 SQVTM and CDR2 ANQGSEA. The CDR3 consists of 13 residues. CDR3 sequence: CSVEVPVPSGYTF. The CDR3 nucleotides read TGCAGCGTTGAAGTTCCCGTTCCTTCGGGCTACACCTTC.

The V call is TRBV28, the J call TRBJ1-5; possibly TRBD1 for D (5 bases). There are 15 residues in the CDR3. The V end lost 7 bases, the J end lost 0 bases, and 13 bases lay between the germline ends. Germline V gene data show CDR1 as MDHEN and CDR2 as SYDVKM. The CDR3 bases are TGTGCCAGCAAGGGCAGGGCCTATAGCAATCAGCCCCAGCATTTT. Translation gives CASKGRAYSNQPQHF. Looking up the rest from reference TRBV28 and TRBJ1-5 gives the full variable domain: DVKVTQSSRYLVKRTGEKVFLECVQDMDHENMFWYRQDPGLGLRLIYFSYDVKMKEKGDIPEGYSVSREKKERFSLILESASTNQTSMYLCASKGRAYSNQPQHFGDGTRLSIL.

This chain joins TRBV7-2 and TRBJ2-7; TRBD2 agrees at 14 bases. Germline V CDR1 and CDR2: SGHTA, FQGNSA. Trimming at V came to 4 bases and at J to 4 bases, leaving 18 bases not matched to a gene. CDR3 length equals 20 residues. The CDR3 sequence: CASSSAPMDRGLAGDYEQYF. The CDR3 DNA sequence: TGTGCCAGCAGCTCAGCCCCAATGGACAGGGGACTAGCGGGGGATTACGAGCAGTACTTC. Drawing the rest from reference TRBV7-2 and TRBJ2-7, the complete variable domain is GAGVSQSPSNKVTEKGKDVELRCDPISGHTALYWYRQSLGQGLEFLIYFQGNSAPDKSGLPSDRFSAERTGGSVSTLTIQRTQQEDSAVYLCASSSAPMDRGLAGDYEQYFGPGTRLTVT.